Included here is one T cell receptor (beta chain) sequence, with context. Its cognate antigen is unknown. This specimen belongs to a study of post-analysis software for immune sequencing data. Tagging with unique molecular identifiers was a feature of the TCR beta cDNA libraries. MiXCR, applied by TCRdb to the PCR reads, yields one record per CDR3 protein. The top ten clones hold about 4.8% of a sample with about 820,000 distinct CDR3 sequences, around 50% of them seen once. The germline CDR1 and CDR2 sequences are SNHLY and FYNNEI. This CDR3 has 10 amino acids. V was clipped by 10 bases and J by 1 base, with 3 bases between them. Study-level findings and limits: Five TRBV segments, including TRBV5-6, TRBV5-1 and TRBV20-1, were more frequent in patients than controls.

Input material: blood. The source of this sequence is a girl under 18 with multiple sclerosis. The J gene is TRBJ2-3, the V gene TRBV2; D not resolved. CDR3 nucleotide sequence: TGTGCCAACCGCACAGATACGCAGTATTTT. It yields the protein CANRTDTQYF. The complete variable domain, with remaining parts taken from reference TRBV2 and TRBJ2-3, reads EPEVTQTPSHQVTQMGQEVILRCVPISNHLYFYWYRQILGQKVEFLVSFYNNEISEKSEIFDDQFSVERPDGSNFTLKIRSTKLEDSAMYFCANRTDTQYFGPGTRLTVL.